This T cell receptor beta chain was recovered during a study of spatial heterogeneity in lung cancer. As for the study in general: Averaged across combinations, each unique TCR and UMI pairing appeared more than ten times in raw reads, which were uncorrected.

Study outcomes and limitations: It was found that expanded intratumoral alpha and beta TCR counts tracked tumor mutation counts.

Documented time point: sample taken at primary tumor resection. The donor group consisted of roughly 70 patients who had untreated, early-stage non-small cell lung cancer. This clonotype was seen repeatedly, ten times or more. The target antigen is unknown. As an off-target read in a library built for alpha chains, this beta chain has a frequency of little significance. A unique molecular identifier was attached to every TCR cDNA molecule. TCRdb fed the 5' RACE reads into MiXCR, producing one record per CDR3 protein. The table includes about 10,000 distinct CDR3 sequences, under 6.5% detected once. The CDR3 runs 17 residues. The V end lost 0 bases, the J end lost 3 bases, and 17 bases lay between the germline ends. Per the germline V gene, CDR1 is MNHNS and CDR2 is SASEGT.

The source of this sequence is a male donor with early-stage non-small cell lung cancer. The chain carries TRBV6-1 and TRBJ1-1; D is perhaps TRBD1 (5 bases). The material was lung tumor tissue, obtained at surgery. CDR3 region: CASSEAWTMKGDTEAFF. As DNA, the CDR3 is TGTGCCAGCAGTGAAGCTTGGACGATGAAAGGGGACACTGAAGCTTTCTTT.